This entry describes one TCR beta chain. This sample was taken from a study of Ad26.COV2.S vaccination and SARS-CoV-2 variants. At the level of the study: Participants got Ad26.COV2.S intramuscularly, once or twice 56 days apart.

Sample treatment: roughly 18 received Ad26.COV2.S at low or high dose, single or two shots; several received placebo; per-sample allocation not given. After the first vaccine or placebo injection, samples were drawn on day 63. Germline V gene data show CDR1 as SGHKS and CDR2 as YYEKEE (reference sequence). The V and J ends lost 4 bases and 3 bases respectively, with 7 bases between them. The CDR3 loop spans 12 amino acids. The method was immunoSEQ multiplex PCR; TCRdb's version includes in-frame clones alone and lacks a portion of them. Among about 350,000 clones listed, about 89% were seen once. The V call is TRBV5-5, the J call TRBJ1-2; no clear D. The material sequenced was peripheral blood, taken in a trial of Ad26.COV2.S vaccine versus placebo. The source is a person aged 18-65 years who received the Ad26.COV2.S COVID-19 vaccine or a placebo. The CDR3 loop is CASSPGDYGYTF. Here the CDR3 DNA reads TGTGCCAGCAGCCCCGGGGACTATGGCTACACCTTC.